Below are 23 T cell receptor beta chains sequenced from a single sample in a study of T cell repertoires and HLA-DP antigens. Their cognate antigens are unknown. Data came from immunoSEQ multiplex PCR; TCRdb stores just in-frame clones and leaves some out. Among over 60,000 clones, around 77% were seen once, and the ten largest hold 1.5% to 2%. The sequenced material came from CD4+ T cells from PBMCs. These receptors all stem from a man aged 60 to 75 in good health and CMV-seronegative.

The chain is built from TRBV5-1 and TRBJ2-5, with 8 bases lining up with TRBD2. The CDR3 is made up of 16 amino acids. Germline values: CDR1 SGHRS, CDR2 YFSETQ. J lost 0 bases, V lost 0 bases, and 4 bases had no gene match. This CDR3 is CASSLVGGGNQETQYF. In nucleotides, the CDR3 is TGCGCCAGCAGCTTGGTTGGCGGGGGGAACCAAGAGACCCAGTACTTC.

This chain links TRBV6-5 with TRBJ2-2; the match to TRBD2 covers 7 bases. This CDR3 is built from 16 residues. Per the germline V gene, CDR1 is MNHEY and CDR2 is SVGAGI. The ends lost 0 bases at V and 4 bases at J; junction bases unmatched: 5. CDR3 coding DNA: TGTGCCAGCAGTTACTCGTCTAGCGGACTCACCGGGGAGCTGTTTTTT. Its translation: CASSYSSSGLTGELFF.

The chain has TRBV7-9 and TRBJ1-2, with D tentatively TRBD1 (6 bases). The germline gives CDR1 SEHNR, CDR2 FQNEAQ (reference sequence). The CDR3 sequence is 17 residues long. V lost 4 bases and J 4 bases, leaving 22 bases between the germline ends. The CDR3 region is CASSSSGGGPETYGYTF. DNA for the CDR3: TGTGCCAGCAGCTCCAGCGGGGGGGGCCCCGAGACCTATGGCTACACCTTC.

This chain uses TRBV9 with TRBJ2-3; 11 bases match TRBD2. Trimming removed 4 bases from V and 3 bases from J; junction bases left unmatched: 7. The CDR3 spans 16 residues. CDR1 SGDLS and CDR2 YYNGEE come from the germline V gene. CDR3 bases: TGTGCCAGCAGCACTTTGCTAGCGGGAGGAACAGATACGCAGTATTTT. This gives the protein CASSTLLAGGTDTQYF.

V usage is TRBV7-2 and J usage is TRBJ2-1; 9 bases align to TRBD2. V was clipped by 3 bases and J by 6 bases; unmatched bases: 12. Germline V gives CDR1 SGHTA, CDR2 FQGNSA. The CDR3 is 17 amino acids. The CDR3 loop reads CASSFMGAAGGRNEQFF. In nucleotides, the CDR3 is TGTGCCAGCAGCTTCATGGGTGCAGCGGGAGGCCGCAATGAGCAGTTCTTC.

The V and J genes are TRBV7-3 and TRBJ2-3, with TRBD2 identical over 8 bases. The J segment lost 4 bases and the V segment lost 5 bases, leaving 8 bases of the junction unmatched. The length of the CDR3 is 15 residues. Germline V gives CDR1 SGHTA, CDR2 FQGTGA. CDR3 protein: CASSQSGSQADTQYF. In nucleotides, the CDR3 is TGTGCCAGCAGCCAAAGCGGGAGTCAGGCAGATACGCAGTATTTT.

This chain joins TRBV10-1 and TRBJ2-3; TRBD1 matches at 9 bases. Germline loops: CDR1 WNHNN, CDR2 SYGVQD (reference sequence). The J segment lost 4 bases and the V segment lost 4 bases, leaving 3 bases of the junction unmatched. The CDR3 extends over 14 amino acids. CDR3 amino acids: CASSVTGGSDTQYF. The CDR3 bases are TGCGCCAGCAGTGTCACAGGGGGCTCAGATACGCAGTATTTT.

The J gene is TRBJ2-3, the V gene TRBV19; TRBD1 is a possible D gene (6 bases). V lost 4 bases and J lost 0, with 14 bases in between. There are 16 residues in the CDR3. Germline V gene lookup returns CDR1 LNHDA and CDR2 SQIVND (reference sequence). CDR3 nucleotide sequence: TGTGCCAGTAGTACTAGGACAGCAGCTAGCACAGATACGCAGTATTTT. Translation: CASSTRTAASTDTQYF.

The chain has TRBV28 and TRBJ2-3; 13 bases are a match to TRBD2. The length of the CDR3 is 16 residues. Trimming removed 3 bases from V and 2 bases from J; junction bases left unmatched: 2. The V gene's germline CDR1 is MDHEN and CDR2 SYDVKM. The CDR3 bases are TGTGCCAGCAGTTTGGGACTAGCGGGGTACACAGATACGCAGTATTTT. This codes for CASSLGLAGYTDTQYF.

The gene calls are TRBV15 and TRBJ1-4, with a weak D call TRBD1 (6 bases). The CDR3 covers 14 residues. Germline assignment: CDR1 LNHNV and CDR2 YYDKDF (reference sequence). V lost 0 bases and J lost 7, with 9 bases in between. The CDR3 DNA reads TGTGCCACCAGCAGAGATGGCAGGGGTGAAAAACTGTTTTTT. It translates to CATSRDGRGEKLFF. Full variable domain (remainder filled in from reference TRBV15 and TRBJ1-4): DAMVIQNPRYQVTQFGKPVTLSCSQTLNHNVMYWYQQKSSQAPKLLFHYYDKDFNNEADTPDNFQSRRPNTSFCFLDIRSPGLGDTAMYLCATSRDGRGEKLFFGSGTQLSVL.

This clone has a handful of counts. The V gene is TRBV9, the J gene TRBJ1-5; D may be TRBD1 (5 bases). Germline-derived CDR1 and CDR2 are SGDLS and YYNGEE. V was cut by 0 bases and J by 6 bases, with 13 bases left in between. The CDR3 sequence is 15 residues long. CDR3 protein: CASSVGGDFSQPQHF. DNA for the CDR3: TGTGCCAGCAGCGTAGGGGGGGATTTTAGTCAGCCCCAGCATTTT.

The chain links TRBV4-3 to TRBJ1-1, with 7 bases that match TRBD1. The CDR3 has 15 amino acids. J gave up 1 base and V 3 bases, and 5 bases lay outside the gene matches. Germline V CDR1 and CDR2: LGHNA, YSLEER. As DNA, the CDR3 is TGCGCCAGCAGCCAGACCGGGACAGCGAACACTGAAGCTTTCTTT. Protein: CASSQTGTANTEAFF.

The V call is TRBV7-2, the J call TRBJ2-5; D is possibly TRBD2 (7 bases). V gave up 7 bases and J gave up 1 base, with 13 bases separating them. This CDR3 has 14 amino acids. Germline V gene data show CDR1 as SGHTA and CDR2 as FQGNSA. Written as DNA, the CDR3 is TGTGCCAGCACCCCCGCGGGGGCCCAAGAGACCCAGTACTTC. It codes for CASTPAGAQETQYF.

The chain joins TRBV11-2 to TRBJ1-3; D is perhaps TRBD1 (6 bases). The CDR3 is 15 residues long. Germline-derived CDR1 and CDR2 are SGHAT and FQNNGV. The V end lost 3 bases, the J end lost 0 bases, and 9 bases lay between the germline ends. CDR3 residues: CASSLGTSSGNTIYF. The CDR3 DNA reads TGTGCCAGCAGCTTGGGGACAAGCTCTGGAAACACCATATATTTT. The full variable domain, in which reference TRBV11-2 and TRBJ1-3 provide the parts outside the CDR3, is EAGVAQSPRYKIIEKRQSVAFWCNPISGHATLYWYQQILGQGPKLLIQFQNNGVVDDSQLPKDRFSAERLKGVDSTLKIQPAKLEDSAVYLCASSLGTSSGNTIYFGEGSWLTVV.

The chain uses TRBV27 and TRBJ2-7, with 9 bases that match TRBD1. V lost 7 bases and J lost 0; bases outside the gene matches: 13. Germline CDR1 reads MNHEY; CDR2 reads SMNVEV (reference sequence). The CDR3 length is 17 residues. CDR3: CASTKSTGTGSSYEQYF. The DNA for the CDR3 is TGTGCCAGCACCAAATCTACCGGGACAGGGAGCTCCTACGAGCAGTACTTC.

This rearrangement joins TRBV9 to TRBJ2-7, with a weak D call TRBD1 (6 bases). Between the trimmed V and J ends, which lost 4 bases and 3 bases, there was a span of 11 bases. The germline V gene has CDR1 SGDLS and CDR2 YYNGEE. The CDR3 runs 13 residues. The CDR3 here is CASSSGDNYEQYF. The DNA for the CDR3 is TGTGCCAGCAGCTCAGGGGACAACTACGAGCAGTACTTC.

The chain recombines TRBV5-6 with TRBJ1-1; D not certain. V was trimmed by 3 bases and J by 4 bases, leaving 19 bases between them. This CDR3 region has 16 residues. Germline-derived CDR1 and CDR2 are SGHDT and YYEEEE. The DNA for the CDR3 is TGTGCCAGCAGCTCCCCGGGGTGGAGGGATGGCACTGAAGCTTTCTTT. Encoded protein: CASSSPGWRDGTEAFF.

This CDR3 is CASSWTYNADTQYF. CDR3 bases: TGTGCCAGCAGCTGGACTTATAACGCAGATACGCAGTATTTT. The gene calls are TRBV7-8 and TRBJ2-3, with D possibly TRBD2 on 5 matching bases. V lost 4 bases and J 4 bases, leaving 12 bases between the germline ends. Germline V gene sequence: CDR1 SGHVS, CDR2 FQNEAQ. The CDR3 loop spans 14 amino acids.

This rearrangement joins TRBV5-1 to TRBJ2-5; weak D call: TRBD1 (5 bases). Looked up from germline, CDR1 is SGHRS and CDR2 is YFSETQ. V was cut by 7 bases and J by 0 bases, with 16 bases left in between. This CDR3 comprises 15 residues. The CDR3 protein is CASSPWGRYQETQYF. CDR3 bases: TGCGCCAGCTCCCCCTGGGGCAGATACCAAGAGACCCAGTACTTC.

V is TRBV30 and J is TRBJ2-2; TRBD2 matches at 11 bases. The ends lost 3 bases at V and 1 base at J; junction bases unmatched: 13. Germline V gives CDR1 GTSNPN, CDR2 SVGIG (reference sequence). This CDR3 is 19 amino acids long. The CDR3 nucleotides are TGTGCCTGGAGGCCCCCGGGGCTAGCGGGAGGCCGGAACACCGGGGAGCTGTTTTTT. Translating it yields CAWRPPGLAGGRNTGELFF.

CDR3 coding DNA: TGTGCCAGCAGTTACTCGTCGGGACTCTACGAGCAGTACGTC. It codes for CASSYSSGLYEQYV. V usage is TRBV6-6 and J usage is TRBJ2-7; a weak D match, TRBD2 (6 bases). In germline, CDR1 is MNHNY, CDR2 SVGAGI (reference sequence). Trimming shortened V by 0 bases and J by 3 bases, and 9 bases separated the two germline ends. This CDR3 contains 14 residues.

V gene TRBV18 combines with J gene TRBJ1-5, with D possibly matching TRBD1 (5 bases). The CDR3 has 14 amino acids. Between the trimmed V and J ends, which lost 0 bases and 6 bases, there was a span of 9 bases. Germline V gene sequence: CDR1 KGHSH, CDR2 LQKENI. CDR3 nucleotides: TGTGCCAGCTCACCACCGGGGGGGGTTCAGCCCCAGCATTTT. Translating it yields CASSPPGGVQPQHF.

V usage is TRBV10-3 and J usage is TRBJ1-2, with a weak D call TRBD1 (6 bases). This CDR3 comprises 13 residues. V was clipped by 7 bases and J by 8 bases, with 17 bases between them. From germline, CDR1 is ENHRY and CDR2 SYGVKD. In DNA, the CDR3 is TGTGCCATCACCGCGGGAGGGGGACGCGGCTACACCTTC. Protein product: CAITAGGGRGYTF.